This TCR beta chain is from a study of Ad26.COV2.S vaccination and SARS-CoV-2 variants. Only a few counts were recorded for this clone. Treatment noted: roughly 19 received Ad26.COV2.S at low or high dose, single or two shots; 5 received placebo; per-sample allocation not given. Specimen acquisition occurred on day 63 following the initial vaccine or placebo injection. Trimming removed 2 bases from V and 0 bases from J, with 2 bases in between. The length of the CDR3 is 13 residues. The germline V gene has CDR1 LGHDT and CDR2 YNNKEL (reference sequence). Sequenced by immunoSEQ multiplex PCR; TCRdb stores in-frame clones only, minus some. The table records about 450,000 clones, 85% to 90% of them present only once.

The source of this sequence is a person between 18 and 65 years old who received the Ad26.COV2.S COVID-19 vaccine or a placebo. The material was peripheral blood, obtained in a trial of Ad26.COV2.S vaccine versus placebo. The rearrangement uses TRBV3-1 (or the pseudogene TRBV3-2) and TRBJ1-3; D is ambiguous. The CDR3 loop is CASSQTSGNTIYF. For the CDR3, the DNA is TGTGCCAGCAGCCAAACCTCTGGAAACACCATATATTTT.